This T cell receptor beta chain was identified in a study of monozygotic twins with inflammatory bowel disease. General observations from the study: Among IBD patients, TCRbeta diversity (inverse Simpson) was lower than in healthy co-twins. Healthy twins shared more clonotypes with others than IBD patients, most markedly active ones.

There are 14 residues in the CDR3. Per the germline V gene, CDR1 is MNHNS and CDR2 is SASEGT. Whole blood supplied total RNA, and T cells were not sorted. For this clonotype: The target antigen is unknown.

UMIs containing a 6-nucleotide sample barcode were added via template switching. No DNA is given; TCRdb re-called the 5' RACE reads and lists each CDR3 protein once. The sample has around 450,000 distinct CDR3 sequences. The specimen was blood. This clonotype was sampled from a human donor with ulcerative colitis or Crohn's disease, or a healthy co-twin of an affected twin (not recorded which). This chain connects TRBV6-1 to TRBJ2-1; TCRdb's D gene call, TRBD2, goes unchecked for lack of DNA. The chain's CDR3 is CASTSGGGSNEQFF.